A few counts support the clone carrying this T cell receptor beta chain. Trimming took off 1 base at V and 3 bases at J, with 10 bases between the two ends. There are 15 residues in the CDR3. The germline V gene encodes CDR1 KGHSH and CDR2 LQKENI. The data are from a study of early T cells in non-severe SARS-CoV-2 infection. Individual cDNA molecules received unique molecular identifiers. TCRdb re-called the 5' RACE reads with MiXCR, one entry per CDR3 protein. This table holds just under 65,000 distinct CDR3 sequences, under 15% found once. The gene calls are TRBV18 and TRBJ1-5; possible D gene TRBD1, 6 bases. This TCR derives from an adult who was a healthcare worker with PCR-confirmed SARS-CoV-2 infection or an uninfected control (not recorded which). Sequenced input: whole blood. Written as DNA, the CDR3 is TGTGCCAGCTCACCACGATCAGGGGTCAATCAGCCCCAGCATTTT. This encodes CASSPRSGVNQPQHF.